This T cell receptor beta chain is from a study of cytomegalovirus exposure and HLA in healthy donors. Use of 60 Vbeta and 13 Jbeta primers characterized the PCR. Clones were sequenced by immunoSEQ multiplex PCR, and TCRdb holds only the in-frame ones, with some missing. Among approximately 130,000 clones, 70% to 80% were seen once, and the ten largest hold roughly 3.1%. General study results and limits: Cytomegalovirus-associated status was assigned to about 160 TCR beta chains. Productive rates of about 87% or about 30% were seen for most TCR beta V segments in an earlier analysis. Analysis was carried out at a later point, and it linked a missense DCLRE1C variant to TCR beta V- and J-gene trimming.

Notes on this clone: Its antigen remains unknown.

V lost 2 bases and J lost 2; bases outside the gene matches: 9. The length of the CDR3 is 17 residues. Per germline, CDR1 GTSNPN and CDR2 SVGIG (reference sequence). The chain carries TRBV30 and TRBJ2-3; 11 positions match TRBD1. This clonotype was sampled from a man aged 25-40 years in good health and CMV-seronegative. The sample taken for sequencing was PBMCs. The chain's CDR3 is CAWSFQPGQGVTDTQYF. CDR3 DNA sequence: TGTGCCTGGAGTTTTCAACCGGGACAGGGGGTCACAGATACGCAGTATTTT.